One sample yielded the 5 T cell receptor beta chains listed below, sequenced in a study of monozygotic twins with inflammatory bowel disease. TCRdb re-called the 5' RACE reads; every CDR3 protein appears as one record, without DNA. The sample data list about 380,000 distinct CDR3 sequences. Sequencing used blood. The receptors come from a human donor with ulcerative colitis or Crohn's disease, or a healthy co-twin of an affected twin (not recorded which).

The chain links TRBV7-9 to TRBJ2-1; TCRdb's D gene call, TRBD1, goes unchecked for lack of DNA. This CDR3 is built from 16 residues. CDR1 is SEHNR and CDR2 is FQNEAQ in the germline V gene (reference sequence). CDR3 sequence reads: CASSQSGYVSYNEQFF.

The chain recombines TRBV11-2 with TRBJ2-1; TCRdb designates TRBD1, a call that cannot be tested without DNA. The CDR3 has 17 residues. The germline V gene has CDR1 SGHAT and CDR2 FQNNGV. This CDR3 reads CASSLNRGSGSYNEQFF.

This CDR3 reads CASSLNFGQQNTEAFF. This sequence joins TRBV5-1 and TRBJ1-1; TCRdb's D gene call, TRBD1, goes unchecked for lack of DNA. CDR1 and CDR2 (germline): SGHRS, YFSETQ. The CDR3 totals 16 residues. The variable domain in full, with the rest retrieved from reference TRBV5-1 and TRBJ1-1, is KAGVTQTPRYLIKTRGQQVTLSCSPISGHRSVSWYQQTPGQGLQFLFEYFSETQRNKGNFPGRFSGRQFSNSRSEMNVSTLELGDSALYLCASSLNFGQQNTEAFFGQGTRLTVV.

The chain employs TRBV7-9 and TRBJ2-5; TCRdb designates TRBD2, a call that cannot be tested without DNA. The CDR3 extends over 15 amino acids. Germline CDR1 is SEHNR and CDR2 is FQNEAQ (reference sequence). CDR3 amino acids: CASSPRTSFQETQYF.

This chain uses TRBV28 with TRBJ2-6. From germline, CDR1 is MDHEN and CDR2 SYDVKM. The CDR3 runs 13 residues. CDR3 sequence: CASANSGANVLTF.